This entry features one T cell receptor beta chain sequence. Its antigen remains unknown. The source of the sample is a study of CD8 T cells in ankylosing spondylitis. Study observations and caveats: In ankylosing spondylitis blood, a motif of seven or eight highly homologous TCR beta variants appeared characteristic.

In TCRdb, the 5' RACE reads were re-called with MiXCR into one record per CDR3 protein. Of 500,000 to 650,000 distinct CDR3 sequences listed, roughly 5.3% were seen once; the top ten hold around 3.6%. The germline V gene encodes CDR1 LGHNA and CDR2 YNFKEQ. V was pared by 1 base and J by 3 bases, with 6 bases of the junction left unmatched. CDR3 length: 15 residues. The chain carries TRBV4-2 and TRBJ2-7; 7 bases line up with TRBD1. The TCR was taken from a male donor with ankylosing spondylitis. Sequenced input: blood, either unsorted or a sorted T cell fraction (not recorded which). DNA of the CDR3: TGTGCCAGCAGCCAAGCCAGGGGGTTAGGCTACGAGCAGTACTTC. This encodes CASSQARGLGYEQYF.